Below, 2 T cell receptor beta chains from the same sample are listed, as sequenced in a study of T cells in tuberculosis (dated by TCRdb to 2016 to 2019). The protocol used for the library was the immunoSEQ multiplex PCR assay. Held by TCRdb, this immuneACCESS table contains in-frame sequences only and omits some clones. Under half of the omission traces to an unresolved V gene where checked; the cause of the rest is unknown. The sample yields about 40,000 clones; roughly 95% were counted once. Of the sample, 4% to 5.5% is held by the ten largest clones. What this sample's time point label stands for: new active TB diagnosis, blood taken before or within 7 days of starting treatment. Sequenced here: PBMCs, sampled at tuberculosis diagnosis. The source is an adult with tuberculosis.

The chain uses TRBV6-5 and TRBJ2-3, with a tentative D call TRBD2 (6 bases). CDR3 length: 15 residues. Germline V gene lookup returns CDR1 MNHEY and CDR2 SVGAGI. Trimming stripped 2 bases from V and 9 bases from J, with 18 bases between. CDR3 bases: TGTGCCAGCAGTTACGGCGGGGTTCTAGGACAAACGCAGTATTTT. It translates to CASSYGGVLGQTQYF.

The V call is TRBV5-1, the J call TRBJ2-3; a possible D gene is TRBD2 (6 bases). The CDR3 has 17 amino acids. V lost 2 bases and J lost 0, with 16 bases in between. CDR1 SGHRS and CDR2 YFSETQ come from the germline V gene. CDR3 sequence reads: CASSLRWVAESTDTQYF. DNA for the CDR3: TGCGCCAGCAGCTTACGTTGGGTAGCGGAAAGCACAGATACGCAGTATTTT.